Listed below are T cell receptor beta chains from one sample, sequenced in a study of T cells in Graves' hyperthyroidism and ophthalmopathy. In TCRdb, the multiplex PCR reads were re-called with MiXCR into one record per CDR3 protein. The table shows 400,000 to 450,000 distinct CDR3 sequences, with about 14% occurring only once. The sequencing sample was made of blood. The receptors here all came from a man between 18 and 35 years old with Graves' ophthalmopathy. CDR3s include the opening cysteine and the closing phenylalanine or tryptophan.

v_call	j_call	cdr3_aa
TRBV20-1	TRBJ2-5	CSARAPSGGLQETQYF
TRBV5-1	TRBJ2-5	CASSLAPAGVGETQYF
TRBV4-2	TRBJ2-2	CASSQGARGTGELFF
TRBV7-8	TRBJ1-5	CASSLREGYQPQHF
TRBV3-1	TRBJ2-1	CASSQGRVRPLEQFF
TRBV11-3	TRBJ2-3	CASMAGQGANDTQYF
TRBV27	TRBJ2-2	CASSARAGAYTGELFF
TRBV9	TRBJ2-5	CASSVAGGRGKETQYF
TRBV15	TRBJ2-1	CATSGKLLAGVYNEQFF
TRBV12-3/TRBV12-4	TRBJ1-2	CASSWGQTDGYTF
TRBV19	TRBJ1-1	CASRSRRAEAFF
TRBV5-1	TRBJ1-2	CASSLAAPTGSHNYGYTF
TRBV2	TRBJ1-1	CASSIGETEAFF
TRBV7-6	TRBJ2-1	CASSLAQPALSPYNEQFF
TRBV7-8	TRBJ1-6	CASSLRQALHF
TRBV12-5	TRBJ1-1	CASGLVNTEAFF
TRBV7-2	TRBJ1-1	CASSASRGFTEAFF
TRBV30	TRBJ2-7	CAWKAGASSYEQYF
TRBV18	TRBJ2-7	CASSPLAENPYEQYF
TRBV6-1	TRBJ1-1	CATGAQGFTEAFF
TRBV24-1	TRBJ2-5	CATSDPRGGVQETQYF
TRBV19	TRBJ2-7	CASSLAPGREGYEQYF
TRBV12-3/TRBV12-4	TRBJ1-4	CASQEGPTNEKLFF
TRBV3-1	TRBJ1-3	CASSSTAHHSGNTIYF
TRBV6-1	TRBJ2-7	CASSRNSQGAEVYEQYF
TRBV20-1	TRBJ2-7	CSARETGVWRDEQYF
TRBV7-9	TRBJ2-5	CASSPLQRGEETQYF
TRBV5-6	TRBJ2-7	CASSLDGLDEQYF
TRBV30	TRBJ2-7	CAYGQGLAYEQYF
TRBV19	TRBJ1-2	CASSGWAEEISYGYTF
TRBV5-1	TRBJ2-1	CASSLALSDNEQFF